This TCR beta chain was found in a study of PD-1 blockade in classical Hodgkin lymphoma. This clone was seen a few times. Sequencing was performed with immunoSEQ multiplex PCR; in TCRdb, only in-frame clones are kept and a portion is missing. The top ten clones hold around 16% of a sample with roughly 61,000 clones, more than 80% of them seen once. With no exception, relapse followed autologous stem cell transplantation in all patients, and brentuximab vedotin exposure varied. Best responses included complete response and partial response; otherwise, the best response was progressive disease. The CDR3 has 15 amino acids. Per the germline V gene, CDR1 is LNHDA and CDR2 is SQIVND (reference sequence). Trimming cost V 5 bases and J 5 bases; bases outside gene matches: 8.

The receptor was isolated from a human donor with classical Hodgkin lymphoma. The sequences come from peripheral blood mononuclear cells (PBMCs), collected at baseline. V and J are TRBV19 and TRBJ2-7; 11 positions agree with TRBD1. This chain's CDR3 is CASSAPGQGVNEQYF. CDR3 sequence (DNA): TGTGCCAGTAGTGCCCCGGGACAGGGGGTTAACGAGCAGTACTTC.